This T cell receptor (beta chain) stems from a study of blood T cell repertoires in COVID-19. Study-level information: Specimens from acute and convalescent COVID-19 originated in the United States, Italy and Spain.

Authors' analysis steps: Amplification of reference gene primers was used by the study to estimate nucleated cell counts. The data were produced by immunoSEQ multiplex PCR, yet TCRdb's version contains in-frame clones alone and is incomplete. The DNA was the basis for D and trimming; V, J and clone size are from that table. Of 250,000 or so clones listed, around 85% are singletons. Per the germline V gene, CDR1 is SGHRS and CDR2 is YFSETQ. The CDR3 has 14 amino acids. The junction had 2 bases not matched to a gene; V was cut back by 0 bases and J by 3 bases. Of note for this clone: Within the sample, other DNA sequences also encode this same CDR3.

Material: peripheral blood. The J gene is TRBJ2-5, the V gene TRBV5-1; 7 bases align to TRBD2. The receptor's source is a man aged 80 or over with acute or convalescent COVID-19. The CDR3 nucleotides read TGCGCCAGCAGCTTGGGTGCGGGAGAAGAGACCCAGTACTTC. Translating it yields CASSLGAGEETQYF.